What follows are 8 T cell receptor beta chains derived from one specimen sequenced in a study of blood T cell repertoires in COVID-19. Only in-frame clones appear in the TCRdb table, and some are missing; sequencing was by immunoSEQ multiplex PCR. The table records 250,000 to 350,000 clones, just over 85% of them present only once. The sample was peripheral blood. These receptors all stem from a woman aged 25-40 years with active or convalescent COVID-19.

This sequence joins TRBV7-9 and TRBJ1-4; 9 bases are shared with TRBD1. After removal of 5 bases from V and 5 bases from J, the junction contained 9 bases not matched to a gene. This CDR3 spans 16 amino acids. Germline CDR1 and CDR2: SEHNR and FQNEAQ (reference sequence). The CDR3 DNA is TGTGCCAGCAGCCTAACCCTAGGGACAGGGAATGAAAAACTGTTTTTT. Its translation: CASSLTLGTGNEKLFF.

This chain joins TRBV18 and TRBJ2-2, with a possible D match to TRBD1 (5 bases). Trimming pared 2 bases from V and 4 bases from J, leaving 8 bases between. The CDR3 runs to 14 residues. The germline gives CDR1 KGHSH, CDR2 LQKENI. The CDR3 DNA reads as TGTGCCAGCTCACCAGGGGCCCTCACCGGGGAGCTGTTTTTT. Translation gives CASSPGALTGELFF.

This clone was recorded only once. V and J are TRBV30 and TRBJ1-2, with D perhaps matching TRBD1 (5 bases). The germline V gene has CDR1 GTSNPN and CDR2 SVGIG (reference sequence). The germline V and J ends were trimmed by 3 bases and 6 bases, with 14 bases remaining between them. The CDR3 extends over 13 amino acids. The CDR3 nucleotides are TGTGCCTGGAGGTTAGACAGTTTGGATGGCTACACCTTC. This gives the protein CAWRLDSLDGYTF.

DNA of the CDR3: TGTGCCAGCAGCTTGGGTCTAGCGGGGGGTGATACGCAGTATTTT. It is translated as CASSLGLAGGDTQYF. The V and J genes are TRBV5-8 and TRBJ2-3, with 11 bases aligning to TRBD2. The V and J ends lost 0 bases and 6 bases, in that order; junction bases with no gene match: 3. Germline V gives CDR1 SGHTS, CDR2 YDEGEE. The CDR3 length is 15 residues. Full variable domain (missing parts from reference TRBV5-8 and TRBJ2-3): EAGVTQSPTHLIKTRGQQATLRCSPISGHTSVYWYQQALGLGLQFLLWYDEGEERNRGNFPPRFSGRQFPNYSSELNVNALELEDSALYLCASSLGLAGGDTQYFGPGTRLTVL.

V is TRBV6-5 and J is TRBJ1-5; tentatively, D is TRBD1 (6 bases). Germline V CDR1 and CDR2: MNHEY, SVGAGI. V dropped 7 bases and J dropped 5 bases, with 15 bases sitting between them. The CDR3 has 14 residues. DNA for the CDR3: TGTGCCAGCACCCTACAGGGTTCTGATCAGCCCCAGCATTTT. It is translated as CASTLQGSDQPQHF.

The rearrangement links TRBV11-2 to TRBJ1-1; 7 nucleotides agree with TRBD1. CDR1 and CDR2 from the germline V gene are SGHAT and FQNNGV. The J segment lost 0 bases and the V segment lost 0 bases, leaving 1 base of the junction unmatched. CDR3 length: 15 residues. The CDR3 bases are TGTGCCAGCAGCTTAGACAGGGGGGTGAACACTGAAGCTTTCTTT. Its translation is CASSLDRGVNTEAFF.

V usage is TRBV12-5 and J usage is TRBJ1-5; 7 bases fit TRBD1. The ends lost 2 bases at V and 3 bases at J; junction bases unmatched: 13. The V gene's germline CDR1 is LGHNT and CDR2 FRNRAP. The CDR3 length is 18 residues. The CDR3 reads CASGLIIRTGQHNQPQHF. CDR3 in DNA: TGTGCTAGTGGTTTGATAATAAGGACAGGTCAGCACAATCAGCCCCAGCATTTT.

The chain employs TRBV24-1 and TRBJ1-6; D is unclear. CDR1 is KGHDR and CDR2 is SFDVKD in the germline V gene. The CDR3 spans 17 residues. Trimming cost V 0 bases and J 2 bases, with 10 bases left between them. Here the CDR3 reads CATSDLHANPYNSPLHF. The CDR3 coding sequence is TGTGCCACCAGTGATTTGCACGCGAACCCCTATAATTCACCCCTCCACTTT.